These 18 T cell receptor beta chains share one sample of origin, sequenced in a study of CD8 T cell repertoires and HIV-1 epitope variants. This table comes from immunoSEQ multiplex PCR, and its TCRdb copy is limited to in-frame clones, with some not included. The sample yields thousands of clones, about two thirds seen once. These receptors are not linked to any known antigen. The sample consisted of cultured CD8+ T cells derived from PBMCs. These TCRs come from a male donor with HIV.

This chain joins TRBV7-8 and TRBJ1-5; D might be TRBD1 (5 bases). The CDR3 totals 18 residues. Germline lookup yields CDR1 SGHVS and CDR2 FQNEAQ. Trimming pared 1 base from V and 3 bases from J, leaving 19 bases between. The CDR3: CASSLGAWPRGANQPQHF. CDR3 DNA sequence: TGTGCCAGCAGCTTAGGAGCTTGGCCCCGGGGCGCCAATCAGCCCCAGCATTTT.

The chain carries TRBV6-5 and TRBJ1-6; the D is unclear. Trimming removed 2 bases at V and 5 bases at J, with 10 bases between. Looked up from germline, CDR1 is MNHEY and CDR2 is SVGAGI. The CDR3 covers 15 residues. CDR3 amino acids: CASSYQGENNSPLHF. CDR3 DNA: TGTGCCAGCAGTTACCAAGGAGAGAATAATTCACCCCTCCACTTT.

The chain joins TRBV27 to TRBJ2-2; the match to TRBD1 covers 7 bases. The CDR3 length is 16 residues. With V trimmed by 5 bases and J by 3 bases, 9 bases remained unmatched. The germline gives CDR1 MNHEY, CDR2 SMNVEV (reference sequence). This CDR3 reads CASSPGQLTYTGELFF. DNA of the CDR3: TGTGCCAGCAGTCCGGGACAGCTAACGTACACCGGGGAGCTGTTTTTT.

The rearrangement links TRBV28 to TRBJ2-6; D not certain. Between the trimmed V and J ends, which lost 5 bases and 0 bases, there was a span of 11 bases. CDR1 and CDR2 (germline): MDHEN, SYDVKM. This CDR3 contains 16 residues. The CDR3 DNA follows: TGTGCCAGCAGTCGATCCCAGGTCTCTGGGGCCAACGTCCTGACTTTC. This translates into CASSRSQVSGANVLTF.

V and J are TRBV27 and TRBJ2-7, with D unresolved. Germline loops: CDR1 MNHEY, CDR2 SMNVEV (reference sequence). This CDR3 has 13 residues. Trimming took 5 bases from V and 2 from J, leaving 10 bases between them. CDR3 loop: CASSPARTYEQYF. In DNA form, the CDR3 reads TGTGCCAGCAGTCCCGCCCGAACCTACGAGCAGTACTTC.

The chain employs TRBV5-8 and TRBJ2-2, with D hard to call. Germline CDR1 is SGHTS and CDR2 is YDEGEE. The CDR3 has 13 amino acids. The V gene lost 1 base and the J gene lost 6 bases, with 7 bases spanning the gap. Written as DNA, the CDR3 is TGTGCCAGCAGCTTGAAAGTTTCCGGGGAGCTGTTTTTT. Translation: CASSLKVSGELFF.

This chain connects TRBV6-5 to TRBJ2-2; 8 positions agree with TRBD1. The length of the CDR3 is 13 residues. V lost 8 bases, J lost 3 bases, and 2 bases stayed unmatched. The germline gives CDR1 MNHEY, CDR2 SVGAGI. The CDR3 spells CASLDRDTGELFF. CDR3 in DNA: TGTGCCAGCTTGGACAGGGACACCGGGGAGCTGTTTTTT.

The V call is TRBV15, the J call TRBJ1-5; TRBD1 agrees at 7 bases. This CDR3 has 17 amino acids. Germline CDR1 and CDR2: LNHNV and YYDKDF (reference sequence). The junction had 11 bases not matched to a gene; V was cut back by 3 bases and J by 3 bases. CDR3 sequence: CATSRTRDRNLNQPQHF. CDR3 nucleotide sequence: TGTGCCACCAGCAGGACCCGGGACAGAAATCTCAATCAGCCCCAGCATTTT.

This clone was seen only a few times. V usage is TRBV14 and J usage is TRBJ2-5; TRBD2 might be the D (6 bases). The CDR3 totals 15 residues. Per germline, CDR1 SGHDN and CDR2 FVKESK. Trimming shortened V by 5 bases and J by 4 bases, and 17 bases separated the two germline ends. The chain's CDR3 is CASSSRRGKRETQYF. In DNA, the CDR3 is TGTGCCAGCAGCTCTCGCCGGGGGAAGAGAGAGACCCAGTACTTC.

This chain joins TRBV7-9 and TRBJ1-4, with unresolved D. V was cut by 1 base and J by 6 bases, with 21 bases left in between. The CDR3 has 18 amino acids. CDR1 is SEHNR, CDR2 FQNEAQ, per germline (reference sequence). CDR3 sequence (DNA): TGTGCCAGCAGCTTAGAGCGGGCCGGGCCCCCATTTTATGAAAAACTGTTTTTT. Its translation is CASSLERAGPPFYEKLFF.

This clone is termed medium-sized. The CDR3 sequence: CASSSDSTGELFF. Written as DNA, the CDR3 is TGTGCCAGCAGCTCGGACAGCACCGGGGAGCTGTTTTTT. The rearrangement joins TRBV6-5 to TRBJ2-2; the D gene is possibly TRBD1 (6 bases). CDR1 is MNHEY, CDR2 SVGAGI, per germline. This CDR3 comprises 13 residues. Trimming cost V 6 bases and J 4 bases, with 9 bases left between them.

A few counts support this clone. CDR3 amino acids: CALGEDQNIQYF. The CDR3 DNA is TGTGCCTTGGGGGAGGACCAAAACATTCAGTACTTC. The chain employs TRBV7-8 and TRBJ2-4, with D tentatively TRBD2 (6 bases). V was trimmed by 11 bases and J by 5 bases, leaving 13 bases between them. Germline V gene data show CDR1 as SGHVS and CDR2 as FQNEAQ. CDR3 length: 12 amino acids.

The chain combines TRBV19 with TRBJ2-2, with a possible D match to TRBD1 (6 bases). The CDR3 runs to 14 residues. Deletions cut 5 bases from V and 0 bases from J, with 7 bases between. Germline CDR1 and CDR2: LNHDA and SQIVND (reference sequence). The CDR3 protein is CASSPGANTGELFF. CDR3 nucleotide sequence: TGTGCCAGTAGTCCAGGGGCGAACACCGGGGAGCTGTTTTTT.

The chain uses TRBV5-1 and TRBJ2-5; possibly TRBD1 for D (6 bases). V was clipped by 1 base and J by 1 base, with 11 bases between them. The CDR3 loop spans 15 amino acids. The germline gives CDR1 SGHRS, CDR2 YFSETQ. The CDR3 loop is CASSLNRAGQETQYF. In nucleotides, the CDR3 is TGCGCCAGCAGCTTGAACAGGGCGGGCCAAGAGACCCAGTACTTC.

This clone was recorded once. This chain connects TRBV10-2 to TRBJ2-1; D is undetermined. Trimming removed 8 bases from V and 6 bases from J, with 14 bases in between. Per the germline V gene, CDR1 is WSHSY and CDR2 is SAAADI. The CDR3 has 13 residues. The CDR3 bases are TGCGCCAGCGGAAGCCCCACGACCAATGAGCAGTTCTTC. Translating gives CASGSPTTNEQFF.

The chain joins TRBV18 to TRBJ1-1; D gene unclear. Germline-derived CDR1 and CDR2 are KGHSH and LQKENI. Trimming stripped 3 bases from V and 1 base from J, with 9 bases between. There are 14 residues in the CDR3. The CDR3 loop is CASSPEGGNTEAFF. The CDR3 DNA sequence: TGTGCCAGCTCACCTGAAGGAGGGAACACTGAAGCTTTCTTT.

The CDR3: CSVEAGNTIYF. The CDR3 nucleotides read TGCAGCGTTGAGGCGGGAAACACCATATATTTT. This rearrangement joins TRBV29-1 to TRBJ1-3; D gene ambiguous. The CDR3 sequence is 11 residues long. From germline, CDR1 is SQVTM and CDR2 ANQGSEA. V lost 3 bases and J lost 4, with 4 bases in between.

This sequence joins TRBV29-1 and TRBJ2-3, with 10 bases lining up with TRBD1. Trimming removed 4 bases from V and 2 bases from J; junction bases left unmatched: 3. Germline loops: CDR1 SQVTM, CDR2 ANQGSEA. The CDR3 is 14 amino acids. CDR3 sequence (DNA): TGCAGCGTTGCGGGGACAGGGGCCACAGATACGCAGTATTTT. Its translation: CSVAGTGATDTQYF.